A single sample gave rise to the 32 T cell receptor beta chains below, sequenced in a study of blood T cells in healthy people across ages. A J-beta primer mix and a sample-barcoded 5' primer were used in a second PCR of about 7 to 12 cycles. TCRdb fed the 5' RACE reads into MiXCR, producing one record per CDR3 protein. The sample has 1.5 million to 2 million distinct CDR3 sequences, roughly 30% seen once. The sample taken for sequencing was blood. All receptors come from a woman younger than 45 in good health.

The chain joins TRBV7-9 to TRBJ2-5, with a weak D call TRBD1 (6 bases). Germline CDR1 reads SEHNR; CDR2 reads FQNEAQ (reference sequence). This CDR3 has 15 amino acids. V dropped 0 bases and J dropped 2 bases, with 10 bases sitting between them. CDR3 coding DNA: TGTGCCAGCAGCTTAGCCCGGACAGCACAAGAGACCCAGTACTTC. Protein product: CASSLARTAQETQYF.

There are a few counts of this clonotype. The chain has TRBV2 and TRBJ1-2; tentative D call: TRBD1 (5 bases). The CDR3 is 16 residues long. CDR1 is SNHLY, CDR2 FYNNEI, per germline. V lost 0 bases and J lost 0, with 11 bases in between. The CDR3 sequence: CASSEATMTANYGYTF. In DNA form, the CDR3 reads TGTGCCAGCAGTGAAGCGACGATGACAGCTAACTATGGCTACACCTTC.

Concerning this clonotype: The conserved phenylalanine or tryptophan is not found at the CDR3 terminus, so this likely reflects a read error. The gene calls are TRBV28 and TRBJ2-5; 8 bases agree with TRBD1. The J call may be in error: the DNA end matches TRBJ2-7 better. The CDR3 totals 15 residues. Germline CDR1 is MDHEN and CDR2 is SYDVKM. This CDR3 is CASGIRDRLAHEQYC. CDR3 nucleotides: TGTGCCAGCGGTATCCGGGACAGGCTGGCCCACGAGCAGTACTGC.

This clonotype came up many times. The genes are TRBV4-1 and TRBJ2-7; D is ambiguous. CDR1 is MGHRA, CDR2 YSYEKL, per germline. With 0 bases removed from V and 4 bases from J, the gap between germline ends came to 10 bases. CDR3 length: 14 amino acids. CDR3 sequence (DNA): TGCGCCAGCAGCCAAGATAATCAGGCTTACGAGCAGTACTTC. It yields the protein CASSQDNQAYEQYF.

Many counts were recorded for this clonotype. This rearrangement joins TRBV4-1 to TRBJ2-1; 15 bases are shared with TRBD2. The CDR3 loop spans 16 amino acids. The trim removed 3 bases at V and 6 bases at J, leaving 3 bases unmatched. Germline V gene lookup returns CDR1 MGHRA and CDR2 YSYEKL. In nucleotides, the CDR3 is TGCGCCAGCAGCCAGCGGACTAGCGGGGGGGCCAATGAGCAGTTCTTC. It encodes CASSQRTSGGANEQFF.

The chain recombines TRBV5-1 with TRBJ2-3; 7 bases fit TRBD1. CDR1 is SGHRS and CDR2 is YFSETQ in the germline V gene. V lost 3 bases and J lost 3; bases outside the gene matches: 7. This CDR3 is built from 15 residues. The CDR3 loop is CASSSAQTGTDTQYF. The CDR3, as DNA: TGCGCCAGCAGCTCGGCTCAGACAGGGACAGATACGCAGTATTTT.

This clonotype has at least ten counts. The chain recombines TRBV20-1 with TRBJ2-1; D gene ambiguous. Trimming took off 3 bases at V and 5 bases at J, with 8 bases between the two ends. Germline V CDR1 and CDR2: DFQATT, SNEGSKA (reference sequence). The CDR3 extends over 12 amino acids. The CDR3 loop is CSASPQNNEQFF. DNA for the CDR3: TGCAGTGCTAGCCCCCAAAACAATGAGCAGTTCTTC.

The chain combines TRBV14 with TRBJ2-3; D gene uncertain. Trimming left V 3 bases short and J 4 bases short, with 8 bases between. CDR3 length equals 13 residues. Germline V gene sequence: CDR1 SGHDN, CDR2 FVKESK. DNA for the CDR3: TGTGCCAGCAGCCACGAGGTCCCAGATACGCAGTATTTT. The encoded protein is CASSHEVPDTQYF.

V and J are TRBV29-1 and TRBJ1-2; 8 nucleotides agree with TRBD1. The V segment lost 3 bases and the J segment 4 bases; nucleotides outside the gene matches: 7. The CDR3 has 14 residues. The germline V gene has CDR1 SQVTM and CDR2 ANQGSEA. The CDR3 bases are TGCAGCGTTGACCAGGGGGCATCCTCCTATGGCTACACCTTC. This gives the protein CSVDQGASSYGYTF.

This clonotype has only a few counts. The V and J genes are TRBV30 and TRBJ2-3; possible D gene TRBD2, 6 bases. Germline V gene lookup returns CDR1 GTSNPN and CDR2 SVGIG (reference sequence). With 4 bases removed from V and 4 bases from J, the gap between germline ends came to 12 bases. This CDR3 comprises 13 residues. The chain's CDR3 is CAWIRESPDTQYF. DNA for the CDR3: TGTGCCTGGATCCGGGAGAGCCCAGATACGCAGTATTTT.

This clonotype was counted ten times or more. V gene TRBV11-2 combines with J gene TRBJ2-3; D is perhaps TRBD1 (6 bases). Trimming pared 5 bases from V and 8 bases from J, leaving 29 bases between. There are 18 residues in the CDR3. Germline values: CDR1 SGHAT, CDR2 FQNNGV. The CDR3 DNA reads TGTGCCAGCAGCACTCTCCTCTTCCCGCACAGGGAAGGGTCTACGCAGTATTTT. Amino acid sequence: CASSTLLFPHREGSTQYF.

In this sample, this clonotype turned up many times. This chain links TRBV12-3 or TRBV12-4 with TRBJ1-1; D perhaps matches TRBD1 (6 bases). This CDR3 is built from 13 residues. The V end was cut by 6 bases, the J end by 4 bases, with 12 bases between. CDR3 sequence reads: CASSRGLGTEAFF. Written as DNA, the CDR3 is TGTGCCAGCAGCAGGGGTTTAGGCACTGAAGCTTTCTTT.

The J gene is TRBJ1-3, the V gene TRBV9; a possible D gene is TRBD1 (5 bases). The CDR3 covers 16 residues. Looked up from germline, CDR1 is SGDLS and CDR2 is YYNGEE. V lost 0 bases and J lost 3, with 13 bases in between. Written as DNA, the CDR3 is TGTGCCAGCAGCGTAGGGGGCCCGGGCGGTGGAAACACCATATATTTT. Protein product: CASSVGGPGGGNTIYF. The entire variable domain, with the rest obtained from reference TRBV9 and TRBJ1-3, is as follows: DSGVTQTPKHLITATGQRVTLRCSPRSGDLSVYWYQQSLDQGLQFLIQYYNGEERAKGNILERFSAQQFPDLHSELNLSSLELGDSALYFCASSVGGPGGGNTIYFGEGSWLTVV.

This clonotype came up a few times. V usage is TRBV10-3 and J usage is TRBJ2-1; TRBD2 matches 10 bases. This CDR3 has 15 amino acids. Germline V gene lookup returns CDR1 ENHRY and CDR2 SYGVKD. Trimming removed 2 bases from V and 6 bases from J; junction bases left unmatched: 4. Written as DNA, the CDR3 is TGTGCCATCAGTGAGGGTGGACTAGCGGTCAATGAGCAGTTCTTC. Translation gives CAISEGGLAVNEQFF.

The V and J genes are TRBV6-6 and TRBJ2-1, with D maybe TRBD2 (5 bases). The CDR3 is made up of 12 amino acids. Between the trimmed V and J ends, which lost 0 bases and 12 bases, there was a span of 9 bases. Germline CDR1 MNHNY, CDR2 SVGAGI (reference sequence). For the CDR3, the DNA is TGTGCCAGCAGTTACTCGGGAGCCGGGCAGTTCTTC. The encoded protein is CASSYSGAGQFF.

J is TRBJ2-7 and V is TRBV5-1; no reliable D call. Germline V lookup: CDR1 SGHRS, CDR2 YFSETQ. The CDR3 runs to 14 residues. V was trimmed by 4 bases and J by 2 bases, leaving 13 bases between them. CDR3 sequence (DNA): TGCGCCAGCAGCGCGACCGATCGTCCCTACGAGCAGTACTTC. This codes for CASSATDRPYEQYF. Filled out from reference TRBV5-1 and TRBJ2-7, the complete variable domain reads KAGVTQTPRYLIKTRGQQVTLSCSPISGHRSVSWYQQTPGQGLQFLFEYFSETQRNKGNFPGRFSGRQFSNSRSEMNVSTLELGDSALYLCASSATDRPYEQYFGPGTRLTVT.

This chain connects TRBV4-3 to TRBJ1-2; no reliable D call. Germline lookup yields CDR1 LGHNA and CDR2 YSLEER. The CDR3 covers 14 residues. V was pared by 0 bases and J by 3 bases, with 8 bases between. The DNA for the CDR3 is TGCGCCAGCAGCCAAGAGCCCCTTTACTATGGCTACACCTTC. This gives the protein CASSQEPLYYGYTF.

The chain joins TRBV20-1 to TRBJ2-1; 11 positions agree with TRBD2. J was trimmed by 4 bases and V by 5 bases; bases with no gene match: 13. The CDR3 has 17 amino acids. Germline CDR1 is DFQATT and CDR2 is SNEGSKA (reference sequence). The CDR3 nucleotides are TGCAGTGCTCCCAGGCTAGCGGGGGGCCCCCGTTACAATGAGCAGTTCTTC. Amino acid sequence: CSAPRLAGGPRYNEQFF.

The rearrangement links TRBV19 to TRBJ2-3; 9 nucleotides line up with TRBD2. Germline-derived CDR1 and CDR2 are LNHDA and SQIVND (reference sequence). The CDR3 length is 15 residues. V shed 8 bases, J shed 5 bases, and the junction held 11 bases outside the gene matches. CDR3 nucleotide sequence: TGTGCCAGTGGTCCCTTGAGCGGGGGGCGAGATACGCAGTATTTT. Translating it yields CASGPLSGGRDTQYF.

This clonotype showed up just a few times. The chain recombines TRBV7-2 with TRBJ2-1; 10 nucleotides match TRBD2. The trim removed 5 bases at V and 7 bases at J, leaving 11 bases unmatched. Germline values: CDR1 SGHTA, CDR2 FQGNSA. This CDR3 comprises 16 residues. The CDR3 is CASSPRQSGGGNEQFF. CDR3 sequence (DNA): TGTGCCAGCAGCCCCCGGCAGAGCGGGGGGGGGAATGAGCAGTTCTTC.

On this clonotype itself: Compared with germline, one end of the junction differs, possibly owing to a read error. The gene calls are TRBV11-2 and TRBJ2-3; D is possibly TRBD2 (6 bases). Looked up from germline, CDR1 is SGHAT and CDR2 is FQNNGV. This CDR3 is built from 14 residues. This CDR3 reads CVSSAGLVTDTQYF. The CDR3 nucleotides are TGTGTCAGCAGCGCGGGACTCGTCACAGATACGCAGTATTTT.

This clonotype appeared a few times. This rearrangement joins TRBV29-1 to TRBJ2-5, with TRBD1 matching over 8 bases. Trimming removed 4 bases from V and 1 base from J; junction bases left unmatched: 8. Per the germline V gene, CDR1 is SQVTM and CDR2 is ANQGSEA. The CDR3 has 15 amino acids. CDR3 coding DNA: TGCAGCGTTGTCCTTTCCGGGACAGGCCAAGAGACCCAGTACTTC. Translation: CSVVLSGTGQETQYF.

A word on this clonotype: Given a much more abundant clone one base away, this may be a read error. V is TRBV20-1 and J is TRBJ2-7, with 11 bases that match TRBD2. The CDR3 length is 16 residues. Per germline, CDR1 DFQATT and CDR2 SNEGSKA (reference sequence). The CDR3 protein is CSTRVSGRAEPYEQYF. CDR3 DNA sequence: TGCAGTACTAGAGTTAGCGGGAGGGCCGAGCCCTACGAGCAGTACTTC.

The CDR3 sequence: CASSLEAPRISGANVLTF. CDR3 nucleotide sequence: TGTGCCAGCAGCTTGGAGGCACCGAGGATCTCTGGGGCCAACGTCCTGACTTTC. V gene TRBV5-5 combines with J gene TRBJ2-6; D not certain. CDR1 SGHKS and CDR2 YYEKEE come from the germline V gene (reference sequence). Trimming cost V 0 bases and J 0 bases, with 13 bases left between them. This CDR3 comprises 18 residues.

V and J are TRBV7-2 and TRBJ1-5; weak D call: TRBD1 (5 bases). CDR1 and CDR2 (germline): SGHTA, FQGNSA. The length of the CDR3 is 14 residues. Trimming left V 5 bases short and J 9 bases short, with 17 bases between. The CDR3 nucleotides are TGTGCCAGCAGCCAACAGGTCACGCAGGGGCCCCAGCATTTT. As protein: CASSQQVTQGPQHF. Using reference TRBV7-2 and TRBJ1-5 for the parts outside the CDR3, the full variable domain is GAGVSQSPSNKVTEKGKDVELRCDPISGHTALYWYRQSLGQGLEFLIYFQGNSAPDKSGLPSDRFSAERTGGSVSTLTIQRTQQEDSAVYLCASSQQVTQGPQHFGDGTRLSIL.

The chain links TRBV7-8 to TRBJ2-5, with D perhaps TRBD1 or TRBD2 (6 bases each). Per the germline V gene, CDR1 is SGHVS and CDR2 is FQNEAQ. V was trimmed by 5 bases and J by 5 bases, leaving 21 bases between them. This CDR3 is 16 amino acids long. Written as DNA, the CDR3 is TGTGCCAGCAGCCCGGGGGCGGCGGGGCTGGGGGAGACCCAGTACTTC. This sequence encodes CASSPGAAGLGETQYF. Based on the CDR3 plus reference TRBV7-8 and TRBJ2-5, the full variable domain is GAGVSQSPRYKVAKRGQDVALRCDPISGHVSLFWYQQALGQGPEFLTYFQNEAQLDKSGLPSDRFFAERPEGSVSTLKIQRTQQEDSAVYLCASSPGAAGLGETQYFGPGTRLLVL.

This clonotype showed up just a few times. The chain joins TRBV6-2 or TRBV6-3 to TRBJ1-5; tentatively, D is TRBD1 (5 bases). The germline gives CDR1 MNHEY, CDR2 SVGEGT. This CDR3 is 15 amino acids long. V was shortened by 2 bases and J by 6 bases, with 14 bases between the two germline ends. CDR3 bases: TGTGCCAGCAGTTACCCTGCCAGGGCTAGTCAGCCCCAGCATTTT. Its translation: CASSYPARASQPQHF.

The CDR3 spells CAISVGENQPQHF. The CDR3 nucleotides are TGTGCCATCAGTGTAGGGGAAAATCAGCCCCAGCATTTT. This chain links TRBV10-3 with TRBJ1-5; D is possibly TRBD1 (5 bases). Germline assignment: CDR1 ENHRY and CDR2 SYGVKD. V was cut by 4 bases and J by 4 bases, with 8 bases left in between. The CDR3 contains 13 residues.

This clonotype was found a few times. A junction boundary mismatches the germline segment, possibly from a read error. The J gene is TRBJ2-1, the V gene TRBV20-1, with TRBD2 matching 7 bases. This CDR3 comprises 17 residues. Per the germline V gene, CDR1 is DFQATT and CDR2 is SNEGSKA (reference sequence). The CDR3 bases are TGCAGTGCTAGAGATTTGGCGGGGGTACCCTCCTACAATGGGCAGTTCTTC. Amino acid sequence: CSARDLAGVPSYNGQFF.

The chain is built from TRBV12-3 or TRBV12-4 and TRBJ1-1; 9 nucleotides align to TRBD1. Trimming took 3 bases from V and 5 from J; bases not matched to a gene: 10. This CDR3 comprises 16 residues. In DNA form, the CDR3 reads TGTGCCAGCAGTTTGGACAGGGGTTCCCAGTGGACTGAAGCTTTCTTT. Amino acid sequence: CASSLDRGSQWTEAFF.

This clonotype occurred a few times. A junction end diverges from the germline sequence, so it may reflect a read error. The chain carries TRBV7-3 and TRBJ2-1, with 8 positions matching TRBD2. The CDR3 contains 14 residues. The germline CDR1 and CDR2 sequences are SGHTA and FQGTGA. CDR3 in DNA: TGCGCCAGCAGCCGCGGGGGGCAATACAATGAGCAGTTCTTC. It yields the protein CASSRGGQYNEQFF.

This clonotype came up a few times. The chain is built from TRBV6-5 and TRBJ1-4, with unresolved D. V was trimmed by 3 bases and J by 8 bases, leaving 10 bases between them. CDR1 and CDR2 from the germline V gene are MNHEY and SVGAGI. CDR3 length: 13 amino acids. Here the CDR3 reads CASSYPGGEKLFF. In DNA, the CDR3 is TGTGCCAGCAGTTATCCCGGTGGAGAAAAACTGTTTTTT.